Each of the 25 T cell receptor beta chains below was sequenced from the same sample in a study of PD-L1 blockade in urothelial cancer. Data came from immunoSEQ multiplex PCR; TCRdb stores just in-frame clones and leaves some out. The sample records about 87,000 clones, 84% being singletons. The time point is: pretreatment peripheral blood. This sample comprised PBMCs, obtained around atezolizumab (anti-PD-L1) treatment. The receptors stem from a man in his sixties with urothelial cancer.

As DNA, the CDR3 is TGTGCCAGCAGTTCCCGGACAGTGTTTCCCCCCGAGCAGTACTTC. Translated: CASSSRTVFPPEQYF. J is TRBJ2-7 and V is TRBV6-4, with a possible D match to TRBD1 (6 bases). The CDR3 runs 15 residues. V dropped 5 bases and J dropped 6 bases, with 20 bases sitting between them. Germline V gives CDR1 MRHNA, CDR2 SNTAGT.

In its sample, this clone was seen once. CDR3 nucleotides: TGTGCCATCAGTGAGTCGATGCTAGAAGAGACCCAGTACTTC. Translating gives CAISESMLEETQYF. J is TRBJ2-5 and V is TRBV10-3; D gene ambiguous. In germline, CDR1 is ENHRY, CDR2 SYGVKD. There are 14 residues in the CDR3. The V gene lost 0 bases and the J gene lost 3 bases, with 8 bases spanning the gap.

V and J are TRBV29-1 and TRBJ1-1; D perhaps matches TRBD1 (6 bases). Looked up from germline, CDR1 is SQVTM and CDR2 is ANQGSEA. V was pared by 7 bases and J by 4 bases, with 13 bases between. The CDR3 sequence is 12 residues long. CDR3 amino acids: CSARQDSTEAFF. The CDR3 coding sequence is TGCAGCGCCCGACAGGATTCCACTGAAGCTTTCTTT.

The CDR3 DNA follows: TGTGCCAGCAGCCCAGACCGCCTAGCGGGGGGATTGGATACGCAGTATTTT. This gives the protein CASSPDRLAGGLDTQYF. The rearrangement uses TRBV7-3 and TRBJ2-3, with 11 bases aligning to TRBD2. The CDR3 has 17 amino acids. After removal of 5 bases from V and 6 bases from J, the junction contained 13 bases not matched to a gene. Germline V lookup: CDR1 SGHTA, CDR2 FQGTGA.

The rearrangement links TRBV10-3 to TRBJ1-5; no reliable D call. The CDR3 consists of 15 residues. Germline CDR1 reads ENHRY; CDR2 reads SYGVKD. The germline V and J ends were trimmed by 0 bases and 4 bases, with 10 bases remaining between them. CDR3 protein: CAISESGTGNQPQHF. The CDR3, as DNA: TGTGCCATCAGTGAGTCAGGAACGGGGAATCAGCCCCAGCATTTT.

The chain carries TRBV2 and TRBJ1-2; possible D gene TRBD1, 5 bases. Trimming took off 6 bases at V and 0 bases at J, with 14 bases between the two ends. Germline CDR1 reads SNHLY; CDR2 reads FYNNEI. The CDR3 is made up of 15 amino acids. The CDR3 loop reads CASSDPGQSNYGYTF. The DNA of the CDR3 is TGTGCCAGCAGCGACCCAGGGCAATCTAACTATGGCTACACCTTC.

The rearrangement uses TRBV5-4 and TRBJ2-7, with 8 positions matching TRBD1. Germline trimming cut 3 bases from V and 6 bases from J; bases unmatched to any gene: 2. Germline V gene sequence: CDR1 SGHNT, CDR2 YYREEE (reference sequence). This CDR3 is built from 12 residues. The CDR3, as DNA: TGTGCCAGCAGCTGGACAGGGTCCGAGCAGTACTTC. As protein: CASSWTGSEQYF.

The J gene is TRBJ1-1, the V gene TRBV5-6; D is ambiguous. There are 13 residues in the CDR3. Germline CDR1 is SGHDT and CDR2 is YYEEEE. Trimming took 2 bases from V and 4 from J, leaving 9 bases between them. The CDR3 region has the DNA TGTGCCAGCAGCTTCCCGGGGAGCACTGAAGCTTTCTTT. Its protein is CASSFPGSTEAFF.

The V gene is TRBV18, the J gene TRBJ2-1; D may be TRBD1 (6 bases). The CDR3 is 16 residues long. V was trimmed by 2 bases and J by 7 bases, leaving 18 bases between them. The germline CDR1 and CDR2 sequences are KGHSH and LQKENI. The CDR3 is CASSPTLLVRGNEQFF. The CDR3 nucleotides read TGTGCCAGCTCACCAACCCTATTGGTAAGGGGGAATGAGCAGTTCTTC.

CDR3 in amino acids: CASSWGGQGPYEQYF. Here the CDR3 DNA reads TGCGCCAGCAGCTGGGGGGGGCAGGGACCCTACGAGCAGTACTTC. This sequence joins TRBV5-1 and TRBJ2-7, with a tentative D call TRBD2 (7 bases). V lost 3 bases and J 2 bases, leaving 15 bases between the germline ends. This CDR3 contains 15 residues. Per the germline V gene, CDR1 is SGHRS and CDR2 is YFSETQ.

This sequence joins TRBV7-9 and TRBJ1-4; TRBD1 agrees at 9 bases. Unmatched junction bases numbered 7, after V lost 3 bases and J lost 8 bases. CDR1 SEHNR and CDR2 FQNEAQ come from the germline V gene (reference sequence). The CDR3 spans 15 residues. In nucleotides, the CDR3 is TGTGCCAGCAGCTTCACCCAGGGACAGGGAGAAAAACTGTTTTTT. As protein: CASSFTQGQGEKLFF.

This clone is a singleton in its sample. V usage is TRBV9 and J usage is TRBJ1-5, with D uncertain. CDR3 length equals 14 residues. V lost 5 bases to trimming and J lost 4 bases, with 13 bases between them. Germline assignment: CDR1 SGDLS and CDR2 YYNGEE. The CDR3 here is CASSREGSNQPQHF. As DNA, the CDR3 is TGTGCCAGCAGTCGCGAGGGTTCTAATCAGCCCCAGCATTTT.

V usage is TRBV10-3 and J usage is TRBJ2-1; 7 positions agree with TRBD1. This CDR3 has 11 amino acids. From germline, CDR1 is ENHRY and CDR2 SYGVKD. The V gene end was trimmed by 6 bases and the J gene end by 8 bases; junction bases not matched to a gene: 1. The CDR3: CAIRDRDEQFF. CDR3 nucleotides: TGTGCCATCAGAGACAGGGATGAGCAGTTCTTC.

This clone appeared a few times. The V and J genes are TRBV28 and TRBJ2-7; the match to TRBD2 covers 12 bases. This CDR3 comprises 15 residues. The V gene's germline CDR1 is MDHEN and CDR2 SYDVKM. With 4 bases clipped from V and 6 bases from J, the junction kept 7 bases outside the gene matches. The CDR3 nucleotides are TGTGCCAGCAGTTCGCTAGCGGGAGGGTTGTTCGAGCAGTACTTC. Translating gives CASSSLAGGLFEQYF.

This clone was observed a handful of times. The chain is built from TRBV7-2 and TRBJ2-1, with TRBD1 identical over 7 bases. CDR3 size: 14 residues. With V trimmed by 4 bases and J by 6 bases, 6 bases remained unmatched. Germline V gene sequence: CDR1 SGHTA, CDR2 FQGNSA. CDR3 region: CASSSSQGTNEQFF. The CDR3 DNA follows: TGTGCCAGCAGCTCCTCACAGGGGACCAATGAGCAGTTCTTC.

Only one count was recorded for this clone. This rearrangement joins TRBV19 to TRBJ2-1; 9 bases map to TRBD2. The CDR3 totals 18 residues. V was pared by 8 bases and J by 0 bases, with 14 bases of the junction left unmatched. Germline values: CDR1 LNHDA, CDR2 SQIVND (reference sequence). The chain's CDR3 is CASQLVASGDFSYNEQFF. The DNA for the CDR3 is TGTGCCAGTCAATTGGTGGCTAGCGGGGACTTCTCCTACAATGAGCAGTTCTTC.

This CDR3 is CASSEAGVSTEAFF. CDR3 in DNA: TGTGCCAGCAGTGAGGCAGGGGTTTCTACTGAAGCTTTCTTT. The chain employs TRBV6-1 and TRBJ1-1; weak D call: TRBD1 (6 bases). Trimming pared 3 bases from V and 5 bases from J, leaving 13 bases between. CDR1 is MNHNS and CDR2 is SASEGT in the germline V gene. This CDR3 has 14 residues.

The count of this clone is one. The rearrangement joins TRBV5-1 to TRBJ2-7; TRBD2 might be the D (5 bases). The CDR3 runs 16 residues. Per the germline V gene, CDR1 is SGHRS and CDR2 is YFSETQ. Trimming left V 1 base short and J 0 bases short, with 14 bases between. CDR3 sequence: CASSLRGAAYSYEQYF. The CDR3 DNA is TGCGCCAGCAGCTTGAGAGGAGCGGCATACTCCTACGAGCAGTACTTC.

This chain links TRBV5-6 with TRBJ1-3; 9 bases line up with TRBD1. The CDR3 sequence is 16 residues long. The ends lost 7 bases at V and 0 bases at J; junction bases unmatched: 8. CDR1 and CDR2 from the germline V gene are SGHDT and YYEEEE. In nucleotides, the CDR3 is TGTGCCAGCCAATGGACAGGGGTTTCCTCTGGAAACACCATATATTTT. Its translation: CASQWTGVSSGNTIYF.

V usage is TRBV6-5 and J usage is TRBJ2-3, with 8 bases identical to TRBD2. V shed 1 base and J 2 bases; nucleotides not matched to a gene: 5. CDR3 length: 16 amino acids. Looked up from germline, CDR1 is MNHEY and CDR2 is SVGAGI. CDR3 amino acids: CASSYFSGKATDTQYF. The CDR3 nucleotides are TGTGCCAGCAGTTACTTTAGCGGGAAAGCCACAGATACGCAGTATTTT.

This clone was counted a few times. The genes are TRBV6-5 and TRBJ1-6; D is possibly TRBD1 (5 bases). The CDR3 is made up of 16 amino acids. Trimming took off 2 bases at V and 6 bases at J, with 14 bases between the two ends. Germline assignment: CDR1 MNHEY and CDR2 SVGAGI. The CDR3 bases are TGTGCCAGCAGTTACGGGCATCCCCAGGGTAATTCACCCCTCCACTTT. Translation: CASSYGHPQGNSPLHF.

This chain uses TRBV28 with TRBJ1-3; D is undetermined. The CDR3 runs 14 residues. V lost 8 bases to trimming and J lost 0 bases, with 11 bases between them. CDR1 MDHEN and CDR2 SYDVKM come from the germline V gene. This CDR3 reads CASVGRISGNTIYF. The CDR3 DNA is TGTGCCAGCGTGGGCAGGATCTCTGGAAACACCATATATTTT.

The genes are TRBV4-1 and TRBJ2-1; 9 nucleotides align to TRBD2. J gave up 2 bases and V 1 base, and 6 bases lay outside the gene matches. The CDR3 is made up of 17 amino acids. Germline V gene data show CDR1 as MGHRA and CDR2 as YSYEKL. CDR3 nucleotide sequence: TGCGCCAGCAGCCAAGGCTACGGGACTAGCACCTACAATGAGCAGTTCTTC. Residues: CASSQGYGTSTYNEQFF.

Here the CDR3 DNA reads TGCAGCGTTGAATCCAGGGGCATCGACTATGGCTACACCTTC. Its translation is CSVESRGIDYGYTF. The rearrangement uses TRBV29-1 and TRBJ1-2; a possible D gene is TRBD1 (6 bases). Germline lookup yields CDR1 SQVTM and CDR2 ANQGSEA. V was trimmed by 2 bases and J by 3 bases, leaving 13 bases between them. The CDR3 covers 14 residues. Full variable domain (remainder filled in from reference TRBV29-1 and TRBJ1-2): SAVISQKPSRDICQRGTSLTIQCQVDSQVTMMFWYRQQPGQSLTLIATANQGSEATYESGFVIDKFPISRPNLTFSTLTVSNMSPEDSSIYLCSVESRGIDYGYTFGSGTRLTVV.

The rearrangement uses TRBV19 and TRBJ1-1; D is unresolved. Germline lookup yields CDR1 LNHDA and CDR2 SQIVND (reference sequence). Deletions cut 1 base from V and 1 base from J, with 7 bases between. The length of the CDR3 is 14 residues. The CDR3 nucleotides are TGTGCCAGTAGTATAGTGTCCGGGAACACTGAAGCTTTCTTT. Amino acids: CASSIVSGNTEAFF. The complete variable domain, with remaining parts taken from reference TRBV19 and TRBJ1-1, reads DGGITQSPKYLFRKEGQNVTLSCEQNLNHDAMYWYRQDPGQGLRLIYYSQIVNDFQKGDIAEGYSVSREKKESFPLTVTSAQKNPTAFYLCASSIVSGNTEAFFGQGTRLTVV.